Listed here is a single T cell receptor beta chain. The target antigen is unknown. This specimen comes from a study of T cell responses to AZD1222 COVID-19 vaccine. Notes on the study in general: Among the donors, most were white British and more were female, and clonal diversity was possibly underestimated.

Produced via immunoSEQ multiplex PCR; TCRdb's table is partial and in-frame only. This sample yields some 150,000 clones, of which about 81% are seen a single time; about 3.8% belongs to the top ten. The TCR was taken from an adult in good health. Sequencing was performed on peripheral blood, taken on day 0 of MenACWY control vaccination.

The CDR3 region has the DNA TGTGCCAGCAGCCAACCCGGGGGGGGGCCCTACAATGAGCAGTTCTTC. Amino acid sequence: CASSQPGGGPYNEQFF. The rearrangement links TRBV3-1 (or the pseudogene TRBV3-2) to TRBJ2-1; 8 nucleotides align to TRBD2. Germline CDR1 and CDR2: LGHDT and YNNKEL (reference sequence). The V segment lost 2 bases and the J segment 2 bases; nucleotides outside the gene matches: 5. The CDR3 totals 16 residues.